The entry below describes one TCR beta chain. Germline values: CDR1 SGHKS, CDR2 YYEKEE (reference sequence). Deletions cut 2 bases from V and 6 bases from J, with 5 bases between. The CDR3 spans 11 residues. These data belong to a study of early T cells in non-severe SARS-CoV-2 infection. In the library, individual cDNA molecules carried attached unique molecular identifiers. TCRdb recomputed calls from the 5' RACE reads with MiXCR, one row per CDR3 protein. This sample has some 30,000 distinct CDR3 sequences, with roughly 5% found just once. Sequenced material: whole blood. V usage is TRBV5-5 and J usage is TRBJ2-5; D is unresolved. The TCR originated in an adult who was a healthcare worker with PCR-confirmed SARS-CoV-2 infection or an uninfected control (not recorded which). The CDR3 DNA follows: TGTGCCAGCAGCTTCGGGCAGACCCAGTACTTC. Its protein product is CASSFGQTQYF.